The clone carrying this T cell receptor (beta chain) was seen just once. Original analysis: Nucleated cell number was recorded as an estimate derived from reference gene primer amplification. Only in-frame clones appear in the TCRdb table, and some are missing; sequencing was by immunoSEQ multiplex PCR. The V and J calls and clone size come from that table; D and trimming were worked out from the DNA. Of over 60,000 clones listed, roughly 71% are singletons. The record originates from a study of blood T cell repertoires in COVID-19. Study overall: COVID-19 samples from acute and convalescent phases originated in the United States, Italy and Spain. Sample material is recorded as cDNA or gDNA derived from T cells, B-cell-depleted T cells, or PBMCs.

The specimen sequenced was peripheral blood. The clonotype originates from a human donor in a cohort sampled during active COVID-19.

CDR3 loop: CASSAGTSGTGGEQFF. The CDR3 nucleotides read TGTGCCAGCAGCGCCGGGACTAGCGGGACTGGGGGTGAGCAGTTCTTC. V is TRBV9 and J is TRBJ2-1; 13 nucleotides match TRBD2. V gave up 3 bases and J gave up 9 bases; unmatched junction bases: 9. There are 16 residues in the CDR3. CDR1 and CDR2 from the germline V gene are SGDLS and YYNGEE.